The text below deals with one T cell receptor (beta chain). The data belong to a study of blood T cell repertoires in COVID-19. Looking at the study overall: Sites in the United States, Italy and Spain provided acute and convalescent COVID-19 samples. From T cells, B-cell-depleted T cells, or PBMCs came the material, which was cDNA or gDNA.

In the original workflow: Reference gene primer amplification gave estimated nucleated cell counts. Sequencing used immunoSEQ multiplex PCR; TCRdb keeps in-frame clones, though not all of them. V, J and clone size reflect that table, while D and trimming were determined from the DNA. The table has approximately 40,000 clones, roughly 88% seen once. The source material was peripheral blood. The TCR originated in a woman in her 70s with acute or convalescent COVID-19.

The CDR3 region is CASSPLGLGTDTQYF. In nucleotides, the CDR3 is TGTGCCAGCAGCCCCTTGGGACTAGGCACAGATACGCAGTATTTT. V and J are TRBV11-3 and TRBJ2-3; 8 bases match TRBD2. CDR1 is SGHNT and CDR2 is YENEEA in the germline V gene. The CDR3 loop spans 15 amino acids. The junction had 5 bases not matched to a gene; V was cut back by 5 bases and J by 1 base. The whole variable domain, remainder taken from reference TRBV11-3 and TRBJ2-3, is EAGVVQSPRYKIIEKKQPVAFWCNPISGHNTLYWYLQNLGQGPELLIRYENEEAVDDSQLPKDRFSAERLKGVDSTLKIQPAELGDSAVYLCASSPLGLGTDTQYFGPGTRLTVL.